This entry lists 10 T cell receptor beta chains sequenced from one sample in a study of blood T cell repertoires in COVID-19. Method: immunoSEQ multiplex PCR; TCRdb's copy keeps in-frame clones and lacks some. The profile shows over 150,000 clones, around 80% of them singletons. Sequenced sample: PBMCs or T cells enriched from blood (not recorded which). Source of these receptors: a man aged 45-65 years who had recovered from COVID-19.

This chain connects TRBV9 to TRBJ2-3; TRBD2 matches 8 bases. V was pared by 3 bases and J by 6 bases, with 9 bases of the junction left unmatched. The CDR3 extends over 15 amino acids. Germline CDR1 reads SGDLS; CDR2 reads YYNGEE. CDR3 in amino acids: CASSGTGGPLDTQYF. The CDR3 DNA sequence: TGTGCCAGCAGCGGAACGGGGGGGCCTCTTGATACGCAGTATTTT.

This clone is a singleton in its sample. The chain is built from TRBV18 and TRBJ1-5, with D possibly being TRBD1 (5 bases). The CDR3 spans 14 residues. V was pared by 3 bases and J by 6 bases, with 12 bases between. The germline V gene encodes CDR1 KGHSH and CDR2 LQKENI. In DNA, the CDR3 is TGTGCCAGCTCACCGGAAGGGGAGGGTCAGCCCCAGCATTTT. It codes for CASSPEGEGQPQHF.

The V gene is TRBV4-1, the J gene TRBJ1-6; D remains ambiguous. Per the germline V gene, CDR1 is MGHRA and CDR2 is YSYEKL. The ends were cut back, 4 bases at V and 11 bases at J, with 18 bases in the middle. The CDR3 runs to 15 residues. The chain's CDR3 is CASSPLRADWTPLHF. CDR3 sequence (DNA): TGCGCCAGCAGCCCCCTGCGGGCCGACTGGACACCCCTCCACTTT.

The V and J genes are TRBV9 and TRBJ2-3; 11 bases fit TRBD2. V shed 1 base and J 4 bases; nucleotides not matched to a gene: 5. This CDR3 has 16 amino acids. Germline V lookup: CDR1 SGDLS, CDR2 YYNGEE. The DNA of the CDR3 is TGTGCCAGCAGCGTAAAGCTAGCGGGGGGTTCAGATACGCAGTATTTT. Protein product: CASSVKLAGGSDTQYF.

The chain combines TRBV5-5 with TRBJ2-1; maybe TRBD2 (5 bases). The V gene lost 0 bases and the J gene lost 10 bases, with 5 bases spanning the gap. CDR1 SGHKS and CDR2 YYEKEE come from the germline V gene (reference sequence). The CDR3 length is 11 residues. In DNA form, the CDR3 reads TGTGCCAGCAGCTTGGGCGGGGAGCAGTTCTTC. Residues: CASSLGGEQFF.

This chain links TRBV7-9 with TRBJ2-5; 8 bases line up with TRBD1. Trimming took 9 bases from V and 3 from J; bases not matched to a gene: 9. Germline loops: CDR1 SEHNR, CDR2 FQNEAQ (reference sequence). CDR3 length equals 14 residues. The CDR3 loop reads CASTTGVREETQYF. The CDR3 DNA is TGTGCCAGTACGACAGGGGTTAGGGAAGAGACCCAGTACTTC.

This clone was seen once. The chain employs TRBV5-5 and TRBJ2-3; TRBD1 aligns across 8 bases. The CDR3 length is 15 residues. With 3 bases clipped from V and 5 bases from J, the junction kept 8 bases outside the gene matches. Germline loops: CDR1 SGHKS, CDR2 YYEKEE (reference sequence). CDR3 protein: CASSYRGQGGDTQYF. The CDR3 nucleotides read TGTGCCAGCAGCTACAGAGGACAGGGTGGAGATACGCAGTATTTT.

V and J are TRBV23-1 and TRBJ1-2; the match to TRBD1 covers 8 bases. TRBV23-1 is marked as an open reading frame, function uncertain. This CDR3 comprises 15 residues. V trimming: 3 bases; J trimming: 0 bases; junction bases outside the gene matches: 3. The CDR3 nucleotides are TGCGCCAGCAGTCAGACAGGGGAGCCTAACTATGGCTACACCTTC. Its protein product is CASSQTGEPNYGYTF.

In this sample, this clone turned up a few times. J is TRBJ1-5 and V is TRBV1; the table's D call, TRBD1, has no DNA check behind it. TRBV1 has pseudogene status. The CDR3 has 15 amino acids. CDR3: CTSSQDGQGDQPQHF. The CDR3 nucleotides are TGCACCAGCAGCCAAGATGGCCAGGGCGATCAGCCCCAGCATTTT.

This chain joins TRBV4-1 and TRBJ1-6; 9 nucleotides align to TRBD1. V was pared by 0 bases and J by 9 bases, with 9 bases of the junction left unmatched. Germline V gene sequence: CDR1 MGHRA, CDR2 YSYEKL. There are 17 residues in the CDR3. DNA of the CDR3: TGCGCCAGCAGCCAAGATTCCCCTGACAGGGGGACTTCACCCCTCCACTTT. It encodes CASSQDSPDRGTSPLHF.